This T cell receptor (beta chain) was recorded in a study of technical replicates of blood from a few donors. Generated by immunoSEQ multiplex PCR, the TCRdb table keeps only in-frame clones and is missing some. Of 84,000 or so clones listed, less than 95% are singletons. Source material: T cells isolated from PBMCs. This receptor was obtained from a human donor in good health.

The CDR3 reads CASSIGGAANPSTDTQYF. CDR3 DNA: TGTGCCAGTAGTATAGGGGGCGCGGCGAATCCTAGCACAGATACGCAGTATTTT. The V call is TRBV19, the J call TRBJ2-3, with D possibly being TRBD1 (5 bases). Germline-derived CDR1 and CDR2 are LNHDA and SQIVND (reference sequence). The CDR3 runs 18 residues. V lost 1 base, J lost 0 bases, and 17 bases lay in between.